This entry is about one TCR beta chain. It lacks a known antigen. No base quality values were provided; no much bigger clone lies one nucleotide off. Profiling of TCR beta VDJ combinations and CDR3 sequences used genomic DNA as the template. An Illumina HiSeq 2000 was the platform used for TCR repertoire sequencing. The paper's data handling went like this. Repertoires were assessed using TRBV/TRBJ rearrangement plots, CDR3 size and DJ length profiles, and Simpson's diversity index. The most abundant DNA sequence in the deep sequencing data was taken as the immunodominant clone. CDR3 amino acid sequences were checked for sharing across subjects and were also compared against the VDJdb database and published repertoires. TCRdb ran its own pipeline on the public reads, namely fastp trimming at Q25 and MiXCR clone calling, and kept in-frame beta chains. Here each entry gathers all rows of one CDR3 protein and keeps the most common genes and DNA. The V and J calls here are based on TCRdb, not the publication. Counted in this sample were some 200,000 distinct CDR3 sequences; 40% to 50% of them appeared once. The biggest ten clones account for around a tenth of the sample.

This specimen belongs to a study of CD8+CD57+ T cells in acquired aplastic anemia (dated by TCRdb to between 2018 and 2020). For the study in its entirety: Extracted DNA from sorted CD4+ and CD8+ cells averaged approximately 3 ug, ranging from roughly 0.17 to 27.4 ug. A CD8+CD57+ expansion meant a frequency higher than the mean frequency seen in healthy subjects. General study outcomes and caveats: Roughly 30 CD8+ CDR3 sequences were shared between patients and controls but appeared highly expressed in patients and within their immunodominant clones. Between patients and healthy controls, no significant difference in CD8+ Simpson's diversity was found (P=0.060).

Patients chosen for sequencing had shown expansion of CD8+CD57+ cells by flow cytometry. Every patient had a diagnosis of severe acquired aplastic anemia based on International Study of Aplastic Anemia and Agranulocytosis and Camitta criteria. At the time blood was sampled, none of the patients had received any therapy. In the study, sorted CD4+ and CD8+ blood T cells from patients with severe aplastic anemia and from healthy subjects underwent deep sequencing of TCR repertoires. In the USA, patient enrollment took place under clinicaltrials.gov protocols 00001620, 01623167, 00001397, 00071045, 00081523 and 00961064. Ficoll-Paque density gradient centrifugation was used to isolate peripheral blood mononuclear cells. Before DNA was extracted, CD4+ and CD8+ T cells were sorted using either FACS or magnetic beads. Based on the germline V gene (reference sequence), the CDR1 and CDR2 sequences are SGHAT and FQDESV. The CDR3 holds 16 amino acids from the cysteine to the phenylalanine. The DNA shown is the 48-base CDR3, in frame from base 1. Trimming removed 1 base from V and 0 bases from J, leaving 9 bases between the germline ends.

The source of this sequence is a human donor with aplastic anemia. Sequenced material: sorted CD4+, CD8+, or CD8+CD57+ T cells (not recorded which) from PBMCs. The V and J segments used are TRBV11-1 and TRBJ1-4; TRBD1 is possibly the D segment (5 matching bases). The encoded CDR3 is CASSLVGQPTNEKLFF. The base sequence is TGTGCCAGCAGCTTAGTAGGACAACCAACTAATGAAAAACTGTTTTTT.